The 6 T cell receptor beta chains reported below all come from one sample, sequenced in a study of blood T cell repertoires in COVID-19. Here immunoSEQ multiplex PCR was the method, and the copy in TCRdb shows in-frame clones only, minus some. The table has some 360,000 clones, around 87% seen once. Material for sequencing was peripheral blood. These receptors were obtained from a woman aged 60-70 years with COVID-19, enrolled during active disease.

The V gene is TRBV4-2, the J gene TRBJ1-2; 7 positions match TRBD1. After removal of 4 bases from V and 5 bases from J, the junction contained 7 bases not matched to a gene. This CDR3 contains 14 residues. Germline CDR1 reads LGHNA; CDR2 reads YNFKEQ. Written as DNA, the CDR3 is TGTGCCAGCAGCCCAGAGACAGGGAAATATGGCTACACCTTC. Translating it yields CASSPETGKYGYTF.

V usage is TRBV15 and J usage is TRBJ1-4; TRBD1 matches 7 bases. The CDR3 is 14 amino acids. With 5 bases clipped from V and 5 bases from J, the junction kept 5 bases outside the gene matches. From germline, CDR1 is LNHNV and CDR2 YYDKDF (reference sequence). CDR3 DNA sequence: TGTGCCACCAGCCGCGGGACAGAAAATGAAAAACTGTTTTTT. Its protein product is CATSRGTENEKLFF.

The gene calls are TRBV7-3 and TRBJ2-1; 10 nucleotides align to TRBD1. With 4 bases clipped from V and 8 bases from J, the junction kept 8 bases outside the gene matches. The CDR3 runs to 15 residues. Germline V gives CDR1 SGHTA, CDR2 FQGTGA. This chain's CDR3 is CASSSGTGVLDEQFF. In nucleotides, the CDR3 is TGTGCCAGCAGCTCCGGGACAGGGGTTTTGGATGAGCAGTTCTTC.

V gene TRBV15 combines with J gene TRBJ2-2, with 10 bases aligning to TRBD1. Germline CDR1 and CDR2: LNHNV and YYDKDF (reference sequence). V shed 2 bases, J shed 1 base, and the junction held 4 bases outside the gene matches. The CDR3 runs to 17 residues. The DNA for the CDR3 is TGTGCCACCAGCAGACCGGGACAGGGGAGGAACACCGGGGAGCTGTTTTTT. Its translation: CATSRPGQGRNTGELFF.

Turning to this clone: This CDR3 is also generated by other DNA sequences in the sample. The chain employs TRBV7-3 and TRBJ2-5; 10 bases map to TRBD2. CDR1 is SGHTA and CDR2 is FQGTGA in the germline V gene. This CDR3 spans 14 amino acids. V trimming: 2 bases; J trimming: 3 bases; junction bases outside the gene matches: 0. This CDR3 is CASSLGLAEETQYF. CDR3 nucleotide sequence: TGTGCCAGCAGCTTAGGACTAGCGGAAGAGACCCAGTACTTC.

The chain recombines TRBV6-6 with TRBJ1-2; D is possibly TRBD1 (6 bases). V shed 4 bases and J shed 8 bases, with 11 bases lying between them. The CDR3 length is 12 residues. Germline assignment: CDR1 MNHNY and CDR2 SVGAGI (reference sequence). The CDR3 reads CASSFGDTGYTF. CDR3 coding DNA: TGTGCCAGCAGTTTCGGGGACACCGGCTACACCTTC.